Below, one T cell receptor (beta chain) is given with its context. The antigen remains undetermined. The data belong to a study of post-analysis software for immune sequencing data. General study results and limits: Elevated frequency relative to controls characterized roughly five TRBV segments in patients, TRBV5-6, TRBV5-1 and TRBV20-1 among them.

Each TCR beta cDNA library carried unique molecular identifiers. TCRdb re-called the PCR reads through MiXCR, storing one row per CDR3 protein. The sample includes approximately 440,000 distinct CDR3 sequences, roughly 45% seen only once; the top ten take about 12%. J was trimmed by 1 base and V by 4 bases; bases with no gene match: 6. The CDR3 loop spans 15 amino acids. CDR1 and CDR2 from the germline V gene are SGHRS and YFSETQ. The chain uses TRBV5-1 and TRBJ2-5; 8 positions agree with TRBD1. The sequence was collected from a girl aged 5-17 years with multiple sclerosis. Material for sequencing was blood. CDR3 loop: CASSPGQVRQETQYF. In DNA, the CDR3 is TGCGCCAGCAGCCCGGGACAGGTCCGCCAAGAGACCCAGTACTTC.